Below are 27 T cell receptor beta chains sequenced from a single sample in a study of blood T cell repertoires in COVID-19. Using immunoSEQ multiplex PCR, the repertoire was profiled, and TCRdb retains in-frame clones only, with some absent. Of around 450,000 clones in the sample, 75% to 90% are singletons; the top ten hold 0.7%. Sequenced material: PBMCs or T cells enriched from blood (not recorded which). The receptors derive from a woman aged 18-30 years who had recovered from COVID-19.

The V and J genes are TRBV6-1 and TRBJ1-2; the D gene is possibly TRBD1 (5 bases). The V and J ends lost 3 bases and 7 bases respectively, with 9 bases between them. The CDR3 is 12 residues long. CDR1 is MNHNS, CDR2 SASEGT, per germline. The CDR3 is CASSDRVAGYTF. In DNA, the CDR3 is TGTGCCAGCAGTGACAGGGTGGCTGGCTACACCTTC.

The CDR3 here is CASSSLAGDGAGELFF. The CDR3, as DNA: TGTGCCAGCAGCTCACTAGCGGGAGATGGCGCCGGGGAGCTGTTTTTT. The genes are TRBV11-2 and TRBJ2-2, with 11 bases aligning to TRBD2. The CDR3 is 16 residues long. From germline, CDR1 is SGHAT and CDR2 FQNNGV. V lost 4 bases, J lost 6 bases, and 7 bases stayed unmatched. Full variable domain (missing parts from reference TRBV11-2 and TRBJ2-2): EAGVAQSPRYKIIEKRQSVAFWCNPISGHATLYWYQQILGQGPKLLIQFQNNGVVDDSQLPKDRFSAERLKGVDSTLKIQPAKLEDSAVYLCASSSLAGDGAGELFFGEGSRLTVL.

About this clone itself: One end of the junction is discordant with germline, which a read error may explain. The chain has TRBV6-1 and TRBJ1-2, with D perhaps TRBD1 (6 bases). There are 18 residues in the CDR3. Germline loops: CDR1 MNHNS, CDR2 SASEGT. The CDR3 region has the DNA TGTGCCAGCAGTGCCGATTGGGCCAGGGGCCGTATCGCAGTCGCTCCGTACTTC. Its translation: CASSADWARGRIAVAPYF.

This rearrangement joins TRBV28 to TRBJ1-1, with 7 bases that match TRBD1. CDR1 and CDR2 from the germline V gene are MDHEN and SYDVKM. V was clipped by 5 bases and J by 1 base; unmatched bases: 10. The CDR3 is 16 amino acids. CDR3 coding DNA: TGTGCCAGCAGTCCGCCGACAGGGTCAGGGAACACTGAAGCTTTCTTT. It yields the protein CASSPPTGSGNTEAFF.

Remarks on this clone: Other nucleotide sequences in the sample specify the same CDR3. V is TRBV6-5 and J is TRBJ1-2, with TRBD1 identical over 7 bases. The CDR3 totals 14 residues. CDR1 is MNHEY and CDR2 is SVGAGI in the germline V gene. Trimming cost V 5 bases and J 4 bases; bases outside gene matches: 7. In DNA, the CDR3 is TGTGCCAGCAGTCGGACAGGTAGCGGCTATGGCTACACCTTC. Translating it yields CASSRTGSGYGYTF.

This rearrangement joins TRBV5-1 to TRBJ2-1, with a weak D call TRBD2 (6 bases). The germline V and J ends were trimmed by 3 bases and 0 bases, with 10 bases remaining between them. Looked up from germline, CDR1 is SGHRS and CDR2 is YFSETQ. The CDR3 is 15 residues long. CDR3 protein: CASSSLASSYNEQFF. CDR3 DNA sequence: TGCGCCAGCAGCTCACTAGCATCCTCCTACAATGAGCAGTTCTTC.

J is TRBJ1-1 and V is TRBV19, with 12 bases that match TRBD1. The CDR3 contains 14 residues. Per the germline V gene, CDR1 is LNHDA and CDR2 is SQIVND (reference sequence). J was trimmed by 6 bases and V by 6 bases; bases with no gene match: 5. The CDR3 sequence is CASRSGQGASEAFF. The DNA of the CDR3 is TGTGCCAGTAGATCGGGACAGGGGGCGTCTGAAGCTTTCTTT.

Here the CDR3 DNA reads TGTGCCAGCAGGGAGGACAGGGGCAACACTGAAGCTTTCTTT. The encoded protein is CASREDRGNTEAFF. V and J are TRBV2 and TRBJ1-1, with 9 bases aligning to TRBD1. This CDR3 region has 14 residues. Germline CDR1 and CDR2: SNHLY and FYNNEI. The J segment lost 2 bases and the V segment lost 6 bases, leaving 4 bases of the junction unmatched.

In this sample, this clone turned up a few times. This sequence joins TRBV11-2 and TRBJ1-3; unclear D gene. V dropped 7 bases and J dropped 2 bases, with 6 bases sitting between them. Per germline, CDR1 SGHAT and CDR2 FQNNGV. CDR3 size: 12 residues. CDR3 DNA sequence: TGTGCCAGCACCCCCACTGGAAACACCATATATTTT. Its translation: CASTPTGNTIYF.

This clone has only a few counts. Other DNA variants within this sample encode the same CDR3. The chain couples TRBV5-1 to TRBJ1-3; D is unclear. Trimming removed 0 bases at V and 2 bases at J, with 6 bases between. The CDR3 is 14 amino acids. CDR1 is SGHRS and CDR2 is YFSETQ in the germline V gene. CDR3 in amino acids: CASSLGGTGNTIYF. DNA of the CDR3: TGCGCCAGCAGCTTGGGAGGGACTGGAAACACCATATATTTT. Variable domain in full (rest from reference TRBV5-1 and TRBJ1-3): KAGVTQTPRYLIKTRGQQVTLSCSPISGHRSVSWYQQTPGQGLQFLFEYFSETQRNKGNFPGRFSGRQFSNSRSEMNVSTLELGDSALYLCASSLGGTGNTIYFGEGSWLTVV.

The chain uses TRBV11-2 and TRBJ2-2, with D perhaps TRBD2 (7 bases). The CDR3 totals 16 residues. CDR1 and CDR2 from the germline V gene are SGHAT and FQNNGV. Trimming stripped 4 bases from V and 4 bases from J, with 16 bases between. CDR3 coding DNA: TGTGCCAGCAGCTCAAGGGGGGGCGTGGGCACCGGGGAGCTGTTTTTT. This translates into CASSSRGGVGTGELFF.

This clone showed up just once. V usage is TRBV30 and J usage is TRBJ2-3; D might be TRBD2 (6 bases). CDR1 and CDR2 (germline): GTSNPN, SVGIG (reference sequence). This CDR3 spans 15 amino acids. The V and J ends lost 4 bases and 1 base respectively, with 15 bases between them. DNA for the CDR3: TGTGCCTGGAAACTCGGGAGCGGCCGCACAGATACGCAGTATTTT. Its protein product is CAWKLGSGRTDTQYF.

About this clone: Additional DNA sequences in this sample encode the identical CDR3. The rearrangement links TRBV19 to TRBJ1-5, with 7 bases that match TRBD1. The V gene's germline CDR1 is LNHDA and CDR2 SQIVND (reference sequence). The CDR3 sequence is 12 residues long. The J segment lost 4 bases and the V segment lost 6 bases, leaving 0 bases of the junction unmatched. CDR3 sequence (DNA): TGTGCCAGTAGGACAGGGAATCAGCCCCAGCATTTT. Residues: CASRTGNQPQHF.

CDR3 protein: CASSLETGGSEKLFF. CDR3 nucleotides: TGCGCCAGCAGCCTTGAGACAGGGGGGAGTGAAAAACTGTTTTTT. The chain carries TRBV5-1 and TRBJ1-4, with 9 bases that match TRBD1. The ends lost 4 bases at V and 7 bases at J; junction bases unmatched: 8. The CDR3 has 15 amino acids. From germline, CDR1 is SGHRS and CDR2 YFSETQ.

The chain is built from TRBV24-1 and TRBJ1-5, with D possibly TRBD1 on 5 matching bases. Germline V gives CDR1 KGHDR, CDR2 SFDVKD. The CDR3 is made up of 14 amino acids. Trimming removed 3 bases from V and 6 bases from J, with 11 bases in between. The CDR3 DNA follows: TGTGCCACCAGTGATCGGCAGGGCCGTCAGCCCCAGCATTTT. It encodes CATSDRQGRQPQHF.

The count of this clone is one. The chain employs TRBV6-5 and TRBJ1-6; 7 nucleotides match TRBD1. Germline V gene data show CDR1 as MNHEY and CDR2 as SVGAGI. Unmatched junction bases numbered 6, after V lost 0 bases and J lost 7 bases. The CDR3 totals 16 residues. The CDR3 DNA is TGTGCCAGCAGTTACTCGACAGGGCTCGTAAATTCACCCCTCCACTTT. Its translation: CASSYSTGLVNSPLHF.

The chain is built from TRBV5-6 and TRBJ2-7; the match to TRBD2 covers 9 bases. In germline, CDR1 is SGHDT, CDR2 YYEEEE. The V segment lost 1 base and the J segment 2 bases; nucleotides outside the gene matches: 10. The CDR3 spans 17 residues. The DNA for the CDR3 is TGTGCCAGCAGCTTGTTCGTGTCCGCGGGGGGGCCCTACGAGCAGTACTTC. Its protein is CASSLFVSAGGPYEQYF.

With regard to this clone: One end of the junction does not line up with germline, which may come from a read error. The genes are TRBV2 and TRBJ1-2; no definite D call. This CDR3 region has 12 residues. Germline CDR1 SNHLY, CDR2 FYNNEI. In DNA form, the CDR3 reads TGTGCCAGCAGTGAAGCGGCAATATACATGCACTTC. Protein: CASSEAAIYMHF.

This clone came up a few times. The J gene is TRBJ2-3, the V gene TRBV19; TRBD2 matches at 7 bases. V dropped 3 bases and J dropped 2; count of bases not matched to a gene: 8. The germline gives CDR1 LNHDA, CDR2 SQIVND (reference sequence). This CDR3 region has 16 residues. The CDR3 region is CASSIPGGGPTDTQYF. DNA of the CDR3: TGTGCCAGTAGTATCCCCGGGGGAGGGCCCACAGATACGCAGTATTTT.

This chain connects TRBV5-6 to TRBJ2-7, with D possibly matching TRBD1 (7 bases). The CDR3 loop spans 15 amino acids. Per the germline V gene, CDR1 is SGHDT and CDR2 is YYEEEE. V was cut by 4 bases and J by 3 bases, with 17 bases left in between. This CDR3 is CASSTRGVGNYEQYF. The CDR3 nucleotides read TGTGCCAGCAGCACCAGGGGGGTAGGCAACTACGAGCAGTACTTC.

The rearrangement uses TRBV5-1 and TRBJ2-7, with 7 bases aligning to TRBD1. The V segment lost 0 bases and the J segment 3 bases; nucleotides outside the gene matches: 3. The germline CDR1 and CDR2 sequences are SGHRS and YFSETQ. The CDR3 is 14 amino acids. The CDR3 sequence is CASSLDRGHYEQYF. CDR3 DNA sequence: TGCGCCAGCAGCTTGGACAGGGGACACTACGAGCAGTACTTC.

This chain links TRBV24-1 with TRBJ2-3, with a tentative D call TRBD2 (5 bases). Deletions cut 2 bases from V and 6 bases from J, with 14 bases between. The CDR3 has 15 amino acids. Germline CDR1 reads KGHDR; CDR2 reads SFDVKD. The CDR3 sequence: CATSDSGSSGDTQYF. For the CDR3, the DNA is TGTGCCACCAGTGATTCGGGCTCCTCGGGGGATACGCAGTATTTT.

This chain joins TRBV5-6 and TRBJ2-1, with TRBD1 identical over 7 bases. V dropped 4 bases and J dropped 9; count of bases not matched to a gene: 19. This CDR3 region has 17 residues. CDR1 is SGHDT and CDR2 is YYEEEE in the germline V gene. CDR3 DNA: TGTGCCAGCAGCCCACTTAAAGACAGGGATTTAGGTAGTGAGCAGTTCTTC. Protein product: CASSPLKDRDLGSEQFF.

The J gene is TRBJ2-3, the V gene TRBV2, with D perhaps matching TRBD1 (6 bases). Germline V gene sequence: CDR1 SNHLY, CDR2 FYNNEI. With 2 bases removed from V and 9 bases from J, the gap between germline ends came to 15 bases. This CDR3 region has 14 residues. The CDR3 DNA is TGTGCCAGCAGTGAACAGGGACAAGGTAAAACGCAGTATTTT. This sequence encodes CASSEQGQGKTQYF.

The CDR3 region is CASSPTTSRQGRFEAFF. The CDR3 DNA sequence: TGTGCCAGCAGCCCTACCACGTCCCGACAGGGCAGATTCGAAGCTTTCTTT. The chain recombines TRBV27 with TRBJ1-1; TRBD1 matches at 7 bases. Germline V gene lookup returns CDR1 MNHEY and CDR2 SMNVEV (reference sequence). CDR3 length equals 17 residues. Trimming took 6 bases from V and 8 from J; bases not matched to a gene: 21.

The V call is TRBV28, the J call TRBJ2-6; D may be TRBD1 (6 bases). This CDR3 comprises 17 residues. The germline V gene has CDR1 MDHEN and CDR2 SYDVKM. With 5 bases removed from V and 0 bases from J, the gap between germline ends came to 14 bases. The CDR3 DNA is TGTGCCAGCAGTCCGTCAGGGGAAAGCTCTGGGGCCAACGTCCTGACTTTC. This translates into CASSPSGESSGANVLTF. The variable domain in full, with the rest retrieved from reference TRBV28 and TRBJ2-6, is DVKVTQSSRYLVKRTGEKVFLECVQDMDHENMFWYRQDPGLGLRLIYFSYDVKMKEKGDIPEGYSVSREKKERFSLILESASTNQTSMYLCASSPSGESSGANVLTFGAGSRLTVL.

The rearrangement links TRBV30 to TRBJ1-2; no clear D gene. In germline, CDR1 is GTSNPN, CDR2 SVGIG (reference sequence). Trimming pared 3 bases from V and 3 bases from J, leaving 11 bases between. This CDR3 comprises 13 residues. The CDR3 DNA follows: TGTGCCTGGAGGGATTCCGCGGACTATGGCTACACCTTC. Translating gives CAWRDSADYGYTF.